The 14 T cell receptor beta chains listed next were all sequenced from one sample in a study of blood T cell repertoires in COVID-19. Sequencing used immunoSEQ multiplex PCR; TCRdb keeps in-frame clones, though not all of them. The table shows roughly 480,000 clones, with nearly 90% occurring only once. Sequencing used peripheral blood. All receptors derive from a man between 18 and 29 years old with COVID-19, enrolled during active disease.

This chain links TRBV7-2 with TRBJ2-1, with 7 bases fitting TRBD2. Germline trimming cut 5 bases from V and 6 bases from J; bases unmatched to any gene: 10. CDR1 SGHTA and CDR2 FQGNSA come from the germline V gene. The CDR3 totals 15 residues. CDR3: CASSPGSLAVNEQFF. The CDR3 region has the DNA TGTGCCAGCAGCCCAGGTAGTCTAGCGGTCAATGAGCAGTTCTTC.

The chain couples TRBV19 to TRBJ2-2; TRBD1 agrees at 9 bases. CDR1 is LNHDA, CDR2 SQIVND, per germline (reference sequence). The CDR3 is 15 amino acids. V dropped 4 bases and J dropped 4; count of bases not matched to a gene: 4. The CDR3 bases are TGTGCCAGTAGTACACAGGGGGCGGTCACCGGGGAGCTGTTTTTT. It codes for CASSTQGAVTGELFF.

The chain carries TRBV2 and TRBJ2-1; D remains ambiguous. V gave up 6 bases and J gave up 7 bases, with 10 bases separating them. Germline loops: CDR1 SNHLY, CDR2 FYNNEI. The CDR3 consists of 12 residues. CDR3 coding DNA: TGTGCCAGCAGGGAACTCCTTAATGAGCAGTTCTTC. This codes for CASRELLNEQFF. Full variable domain (missing parts from reference TRBV2 and TRBJ2-1): EPEVTQTPSHQVTQMGQEVILRCVPISNHLYFYWYRQILGQKVEFLVSFYNNEISEKSEIFDDQFSVERPDGSNFTLKIRSTKLEDSAMYFCASRELLNEQFFGPGTRLTVL.

This chain joins TRBV15 and TRBJ1-2, with 10 bases identical to TRBD1. This CDR3 has 16 residues. V was pared by 6 bases and J by 0 bases, with 7 bases of the junction left unmatched. Germline-derived CDR1 and CDR2 are LNHNV and YYDKDF (reference sequence). The CDR3: CATRVGQGIANYGYTF. CDR3 in DNA: TGTGCCACCAGGGTGGGACAGGGGATAGCTAACTATGGCTACACCTTC.

J is TRBJ1-1 and V is TRBV12-3 or TRBV12-4; D unclear. The CDR3 spans 13 residues. V lost 4 bases, J lost 5 bases, and 11 bases lay in between. The CDR3 here is CASSSVLDTEAFF. In DNA form, the CDR3 reads TGTGCCAGCAGTTCGGTCTTAGATACTGAAGCTTTCTTT.

The V gene is TRBV3-1 (or the pseudogene TRBV3-2), the J gene TRBJ2-3, with TRBD2 as a possible D gene (6 bases). The germline gives CDR1 LGHDT, CDR2 YNNKEL (reference sequence). This CDR3 comprises 14 residues. The V gene lost 4 bases and the J gene lost 2 bases, with 10 bases spanning the gap. Here the CDR3 DNA reads TGTGCCAGCAGCCGGGACTCCTCCACAGATACGCAGTATTTT. As protein: CASSRDSSTDTQYF.

Turning to this clone: One end of the junction is discordant with germline, which a read error may explain. This chain links TRBV2 with TRBJ1-1; 8 positions match TRBD1. Germline V CDR1 and CDR2: SNHLY, FYNNEI. This CDR3 is 13 amino acids long. The CDR3 region has the DNA TGTGCCAGCAGTCCATGGGACAGGCCCGAGAAGATCTTT. Its protein product is CASSPWDRPEKIF.

The rearrangement joins TRBV19 to TRBJ2-2; possible D gene TRBD1, 7 bases. Germline-derived CDR1 and CDR2 are LNHDA and SQIVND (reference sequence). V was cut by 6 bases and J by 0 bases, with 14 bases left in between. The CDR3 is 16 residues long. The CDR3 here is CASSRGAGANTGELFF. Written as DNA, the CDR3 is TGTGCCAGTAGCAGGGGGGCGGGCGCGAACACCGGGGAGCTGTTTTTT.

The chain combines TRBV5-6 with TRBJ1-2; TRBD1 matches 9 bases. J was trimmed by 2 bases and V by 0 bases; bases with no gene match: 2. Germline CDR1 reads SGHDT; CDR2 reads YYEEEE. CDR3 length equals 15 residues. CDR3 DNA: TGTGCCAGCAGCTTGGCCGGGACAGGGAACTATGGCTACACCTTC. It codes for CASSLAGTGNYGYTF.

The CDR3 loop is CASSEGLLSYNEQFF. CDR3 nucleotide sequence: TGTGCCAGCAGTGAAGGACTTCTCTCCTACAATGAGCAGTTCTTC. The chain recombines TRBV2 with TRBJ2-1; D not certain. CDR1 SNHLY and CDR2 FYNNEI come from the germline V gene. Deletions cut 1 base from V and 0 bases from J, with 7 bases between. This CDR3 comprises 15 residues.

This clone was detected a few times. The rearrangement links TRBV25-1 to TRBJ2-1; TRBD2 might be the D (6 bases). The CDR3 sequence is 16 residues long. The germline V gene has CDR1 MGHDK and CDR2 SYGVNS. The V end was cut by 6 bases, the J end by 0 bases, with 15 bases between. The CDR3 is CASSKIDGGSYNEQFF. Here the CDR3 DNA reads TGTGCCAGCAGCAAAATTGACGGGGGCTCCTACAATGAGCAGTTCTTC.

The table lists this clone with a count of one. The V gene is TRBV30, the J gene TRBJ1-1, with TRBD1 matching over 8 bases. CDR3 length: 15 amino acids. After removal of 4 bases from V and 4 bases from J, the junction contained 11 bases not matched to a gene. CDR1 and CDR2 from the germline V gene are GTSNPN and SVGIG (reference sequence). CDR3: CAWKEQGGHVTEAFF. CDR3 DNA sequence: TGTGCCTGGAAAGAACAGGGGGGGCACGTCACTGAAGCTTTCTTT. The full variable domain, its missing parts supplied by reference TRBV30 and TRBJ1-1, is SQTIHQWPATLVQPVGSPLSLECTVEGTSNPNLYWYRQAAGRGLQLLFYSVGIGQISSEVPQNLSASRPQDRQFILSSKKLLLSDSGFYLCAWKEQGGHVTEAFFGQGTRLTVV.

The chain joins TRBV7-9 to TRBJ1-4, with D perhaps matching TRBD1 (5 bases). Trimming removed 5 bases from V and 6 bases from J, with 19 bases in between. Germline V gene sequence: CDR1 SEHNR, CDR2 FQNEAQ (reference sequence). The CDR3 is 16 amino acids. The CDR3 DNA sequence: TGTGCCAGCAGCACCCTTGGGGCCCTCGCTCATGAAAAACTGTTTTTT. Protein: CASSTLGALAHEKLFF.

V usage is TRBV27 and J usage is TRBJ2-5, with D possibly being TRBD2 (6 bases). From germline, CDR1 is MNHEY and CDR2 SMNVEV (reference sequence). Between the trimmed V and J ends, which lost 4 bases and 4 bases, there was a span of 16 bases. This CDR3 is built from 15 residues. The CDR3 bases are TGTGCCAGCAGTTCCCGAGGACTGGGAGGAGAGACCCAGTACTTC. It is translated as CASSSRGLGGETQYF.